These 11 T cell receptor beta chains share one sample of origin, sequenced in a study of control samples from healthy donors and cancer patients. Some clones are missing from TCRdb's copy, which holds only in-frame ones; the method was immunoSEQ multiplex PCR. Among some 200,000 clones, around 94% were seen once, and the ten largest hold 1.5%. What was sequenced was blood. The source is a man aged 45-65 years in good health.

The chain carries TRBV28 and TRBJ2-3, with a weak D call TRBD1 (6 bases). Germline V lookup: CDR1 MDHEN, CDR2 SYDVKM. V was cut by 2 bases and J by 10 bases, with 16 bases left in between. The CDR3 consists of 14 residues. CDR3: CASSLGQLGPSQYF. Written as DNA, the CDR3 is TGTGCCAGCAGTTTAGGACAGCTAGGACCATCGCAGTATTTT.

The chain employs TRBV9 and TRBJ2-2; no clear D gene. V was trimmed by 6 bases and J by 6 bases, leaving 21 bases between them. Per germline, CDR1 SGDLS and CDR2 YYNGEE. This CDR3 has 16 amino acids. CDR3 protein: CASNPQSSLSAGELFF. Written as DNA, the CDR3 is TGTGCCAGCAACCCGCAAAGTAGTTTGTCCGCCGGGGAGCTGTTTTTT.

This rearrangement joins TRBV5-1 to TRBJ1-4, with 7 bases lining up with TRBD1. The CDR3 runs 14 residues. V lost 2 bases and J lost 5; bases outside the gene matches: 3. The germline V gene has CDR1 SGHRS and CDR2 YFSETQ. The DNA of the CDR3 is TGCGCCAGCAGCTTTGGGACAGTCAATGAAAAACTGTTTTTT. This codes for CASSFGTVNEKLFF.

The chain couples TRBV18 to TRBJ2-7, with D possibly matching TRBD2 (6 bases). V dropped 9 bases and J dropped 9 bases, with 27 bases sitting between them. CDR1 and CDR2 (germline): KGHSH, LQKENI. CDR3 size: 15 residues. CDR3 protein: CASTTPTGLPFRQYV. The CDR3 region has the DNA TGTGCCAGTACGACCCCCACTGGACTACCCTTTCGGCAGTACGTC.

This chain links TRBV19 with TRBJ1-6; the D gene is possibly TRBD1 (5 bases). Germline V gene sequence: CDR1 LNHDA, CDR2 SQIVND (reference sequence). The length of the CDR3 is 15 residues. Between the trimmed V and J ends, which lost 4 bases and 4 bases, there was a span of 11 bases. The CDR3 region has the DNA TGTGCCAGTAGTACGCCGGGACTGTATAATTCACCCCTCCACTTT. Translation: CASSTPGLYNSPLHF.

Comment on this clone: The identical CDR3 is also encoded by other nucleotide sequences in the sample. The genes are TRBV11-2 and TRBJ1-1, with D possibly being TRBD1 (5 bases). The CDR3 extends over 14 amino acids. Germline loops: CDR1 SGHAT, CDR2 FQNNGV. V shed 5 bases and J shed 5 bases, with 15 bases lying between them. CDR3 sequence: CASSRGIERTEAFF. The CDR3, as DNA: TGTGCCAGCAGCCGGGGCATCGAACGGACTGAAGCTTTCTTT.

The chain couples TRBV11-2 to TRBJ1-4; 9 positions agree with TRBD1. Looked up from germline, CDR1 is SGHAT and CDR2 is FQNNGV. The CDR3 runs to 16 residues. Germline trimming cut 3 bases from V and 7 bases from J; bases unmatched to any gene: 9. CDR3 region: CASSFGTGTGLEKLFF. The CDR3 nucleotides read TGTGCCAGCAGCTTCGGGACCGGGACAGGGCTTGAAAAACTGTTTTTT. Combining the CDR3 with reference TRBV11-2 and TRBJ1-4 gives the whole variable domain EAGVAQSPRYKIIEKRQSVAFWCNPISGHATLYWYQQILGQGPKLLIQFQNNGVVDDSQLPKDRFSAERLKGVDSTLKIQPAKLEDSAVYLCASSFGTGTGLEKLFFGSGTQLSVL.

The chain has TRBV6-1 and TRBJ1-5, with 10 bases aligning to TRBD1. The trim removed 4 bases at V and 7 bases at J, leaving 10 bases unmatched. The CDR3 covers 16 residues. Germline CDR1 is MNHNS and CDR2 is SASEGT. CDR3 sequence reads: CASSGATGTGVQPQHF. CDR3 coding DNA: TGTGCCAGCAGTGGCGCGACTGGGACAGGGGTCCAGCCCCAGCATTTT.

This clone appeared a single time. This chain links TRBV7-9 with TRBJ1-1; no clear D. The germline V and J ends were trimmed by 1 base and 0 bases, with 6 bases remaining between them. This CDR3 has 14 amino acids. CDR1 and CDR2 from the germline V gene are SEHNR and FQNEAQ (reference sequence). CDR3 region: CASSLEWMNTEAFF. CDR3 sequence (DNA): TGTGCCAGCAGCTTAGAATGGATGAACACTGAAGCTTTCTTT.

The CDR3 DNA reads as TGTGCCAGCTCACCAACGATTGCCTACGAGCAGTACTTC. Translating it yields CASSPTIAYEQYF. The chain combines TRBV18 with TRBJ2-7, with D unclear. Germline values: CDR1 KGHSH, CDR2 LQKENI. With 2 bases removed from V and 2 bases from J, the gap between germline ends came to 7 bases. There are 13 residues in the CDR3.

The chain recombines TRBV6-5 with TRBJ2-7; D may correspond to TRBD1 or TRBD2 (5 bases each). From germline, CDR1 is MNHEY and CDR2 SVGAGI. Trimming shortened V by 5 bases and J by 3 bases, and 14 bases separated the two germline ends. The length of the CDR3 is 14 residues. CDR3 residues: CASSTGRMLYEQYF. The DNA of the CDR3 is TGTGCCAGCAGTACGGGACGGATGCTCTACGAGCAGTACTTC.